The clone carrying this T cell receptor beta chain was detected only once. The source of the sample is a study of blood T cell repertoires in COVID-19. Study-level background: Spain, Italy and the United States supplied samples that represented acute and convalescent COVID-19. The cDNA or gDNA used as material had been derived from T cells, B-cell-depleted T cells, or PBMCs.

The CDR3 is made up of 16 amino acids. V lost 1 base, J lost 1 base, and 4 bases stayed unmatched. Per the original methods: Amplification from reference gene primers served as the basis for estimated nucleated cell counts. Generated by immunoSEQ multiplex PCR, the TCRdb table keeps only in-frame clones and is missing some. That table supplies the V and J calls and clone size; D and trimming were determined from the DNA. The repertoire has roughly 75,000 clones, around nine tenths of them found once; the top ten carry 6.9%. Sequencing was carried out using peripheral blood. The chain employs TRBV23-1 and TRBJ1-1; 9 bases align to TRBD1. TRBV23-1 is an ORF for which the function is uncertain. This clonotype was sampled from a human donor in a cohort sampled during active COVID-19. The CDR3 spells CASSQFKQGANTEAFF. DNA for the CDR3: TGCGCCAGCAGTCAATTCAAACAGGGGGCGAACACTGAAGCTTTCTTT.